What follows are 19 T cell receptor beta chains derived from one specimen sequenced in a study of blood T cell repertoires in COVID-19. The method was immunoSEQ multiplex PCR; TCRdb's version includes in-frame clones alone and lacks a portion of them. The data show about 260,000 clones, with 70% to 90% seen just once and 3.7% held by the top ten. Sequenced input: peripheral blood. These TCRs come from a woman in her 40s with acute or convalescent COVID-19.

This clone was counted a single time. This chain uses TRBV5-5 with TRBJ2-1, with 9 bases identical to TRBD2. The CDR3 has 15 residues. Trimming took 2 bases from V and 4 from J; bases not matched to a gene: 4. CDR1 is SGHKS, CDR2 YYEKEE, per germline (reference sequence). CDR3: CASSLLAGQYNEQFF. CDR3 bases: TGTGCCAGCAGCTTACTAGCGGGCCAATACAATGAGCAGTTCTTC.

Written as DNA, the CDR3 is TGTGCCAGCACCACTAGCGGGAGTTACAATGAGCAGTTCTTC. Translating it yields CASTTSGSYNEQFF. The rearrangement joins TRBV2 to TRBJ2-1; TRBD2 matches at 11 bases. The CDR3 loop spans 14 amino acids. Germline CDR1 and CDR2: SNHLY and FYNNEI. V gave up 7 bases and J gave up 4 bases; unmatched junction bases: 3.

This chain joins TRBV9 and TRBJ1-3; D ambiguous. Germline V CDR1 and CDR2: SGDLS, YYNGEE. The CDR3 has 16 residues. V shed 4 bases and J shed 3 bases, with 17 bases lying between them. In DNA, the CDR3 is TGTGCCAGCAGCCCTCGGACTCTCCCGAATGGAAACACCATATATTTT. As protein: CASSPRTLPNGNTIYF.

V gene TRBV19 combines with J gene TRBJ1-6; D gene ambiguous. From germline, CDR1 is LNHDA and CDR2 SQIVND (reference sequence). Trimming stripped 5 bases from V and 8 bases from J, with 16 bases between. CDR3 length: 15 amino acids. The CDR3 DNA follows: TGTGCCAGTAGTCGACACCCTGAAGTTGATTCACCCCTCCACTTT. Encoded protein: CASSRHPEVDSPLHF.

The chain employs TRBV6-4 and TRBJ2-3, with TRBD2 matching 14 bases. Germline V gene lookup returns CDR1 MRHNA and CDR2 SNTAGT. The J segment lost 4 bases and the V segment lost 6 bases, leaving 3 bases of the junction unmatched. There are 15 residues in the CDR3. The CDR3 protein is CASSATSGGADTQYF. DNA for the CDR3: TGTGCCAGCAGCGCGACTAGCGGGGGGGCAGATACGCAGTATTTT.

This chain uses TRBV7-8 with TRBJ2-7; 8 nucleotides match TRBD2. The CDR3 consists of 16 residues. The J segment lost 1 base and the V segment lost 5 bases, leaving 10 bases of the junction unmatched. Per the germline V gene, CDR1 is SGHVS and CDR2 is FQNEAQ. The CDR3 loop reads CASSPSSLAGSYEQYV. The CDR3 DNA follows: TGTGCCAGCAGCCCCTCGTCGTTAGCGGGATCCTACGAGCAGTACGTC.

The chain recombines TRBV24-1 with TRBJ2-1; D remains ambiguous. The CDR3 spans 13 residues. Germline V CDR1 and CDR2: KGHDR, SFDVKD. The ends were cut back, 6 bases at V and 3 bases at J, with 8 bases in the middle. CDR3 nucleotides: TGTGCCACCAGTCACTCTAGCTACAATGAGCAGTTCTTC. Translated, it gives CATSHSSYNEQFF.

The genes are TRBV6-5 and TRBJ2-7; tentatively, D is TRBD1 (6 bases). The CDR3 totals 15 residues. Germline-derived CDR1 and CDR2 are MNHEY and SVGAGI. Trimming cost V 5 bases and J 1 base, with 15 bases left between them. The CDR3 DNA reads TGTGCCAGCAGTCTCTACTTACAGGGTTCCTACGAGCAGTACGTC. Its protein is CASSLYLQGSYEQYV.

The CDR3 DNA follows: TGTGCCAGCAGCTCTGGGAATGCGGGAGCTGAAGCTTTCTTT. Translated, it gives CASSSGNAGAEAFF. The chain carries TRBV7-3 and TRBJ1-1; no reliable D call. Germline loops: CDR1 SGHTA, CDR2 FQGTGA. The CDR3 runs 14 residues. With 4 bases removed from V and 6 bases from J, the gap between germline ends came to 15 bases.

This clone was seen only a few times. This chain joins TRBV19 and TRBJ1-6; maybe TRBD1 (6 bases). The V end was cut by 6 bases, the J end by 6 bases, with 15 bases between. Germline assignment: CDR1 LNHDA and CDR2 SQIVND (reference sequence). CDR3 length: 15 residues. CDR3 sequence: CASRPYRDGNSPLHF. In DNA form, the CDR3 reads TGTGCCAGTAGGCCATACAGGGATGGTAATTCACCCCTCCACTTT.

This clone was found a few times. V gene TRBV29-1 combines with J gene TRBJ1-2, with TRBD1 identical over 10 bases. The CDR3 covers 15 residues. V lost 2 bases and J lost 13; bases outside the gene matches: 16. CDR1 is SQVTM, CDR2 ANQGSEA, per germline. The CDR3 bases are TGCAGCGTTGAAAGGCCCGGGACAGGGGATTTAGCTGTCACCTTC. Translating it yields CSVERPGTGDLAVTF. Supplemented by reference TRBV29-1 and TRBJ1-2, the full variable domain reads SAVISQKPSRDICQRGTSLTIQCQVDSQVTMMFWYRQQPGQSLTLIATANQGSEATYESGFVIDKFPISRPNLTFSTLTVSNMSPEDSSIYLCSVERPGTGDLAVTFGSGTRLTVV.

This chain joins TRBV7-9 and TRBJ1-2, with D uncertain. CDR1 is SEHNR, CDR2 FQNEAQ, per germline (reference sequence). CDR3 length: 18 residues. Deletions cut 7 bases from V and 2 bases from J, with 26 bases between. CDR3 sequence reads: CASNQFTDSAQMNYGYTF. CDR3 coding DNA: TGTGCCAGCAACCAATTCACGGATTCCGCACAGATGAACTATGGCTACACCTTC.

The chain links TRBV2 to TRBJ1-5, with D unclear. Germline loops: CDR1 SNHLY, CDR2 FYNNEI. The CDR3 length is 11 residues. Trimming cost V 6 bases and J 9 bases, with 9 bases left between them. Written as DNA, the CDR3 is TGTGCCAGCAGGTCAACATGGCCCCAGCATTTT. It yields the protein CASRSTWPQHF.

J is TRBJ1-2 and V is TRBV19; D is unresolved. V lost 5 bases and J lost 4, with 17 bases in between. In germline, CDR1 is LNHDA, CDR2 SQIVND (reference sequence). The CDR3 has 15 residues. CDR3 in DNA: TGTGCCAGTAGTCTTCGGGTCCCCTCTACCTATGGCTACACCTTC. It codes for CASSLRVPSTYGYTF.

The chain has TRBV6-5 and TRBJ1-1; 9 bases are shared with TRBD1. Germline V CDR1 and CDR2: MNHEY, SVGAGI. The length of the CDR3 is 14 residues. Unmatched junction bases numbered 7, after V lost 6 bases and J lost 5 bases. This CDR3 reads CASSRTGEWTEAFF. The CDR3 DNA follows: TGTGCCAGCAGCCGGACAGGGGAATGGACTGAAGCTTTCTTT.

This clone has only a few counts. This rearrangement joins TRBV6-6 to TRBJ1-1, with 9 bases identical to TRBD1. The CDR3 contains 14 residues. V lost 6 bases, J lost 10 bases, and 12 bases stayed unmatched. CDR1 is MNHNY, CDR2 SVGAGI, per germline (reference sequence). CDR3 bases: TGTGCCAGCAGACGGGGACAGGGTGTAGGAGGAGCTTTCTTT. It is translated as CASRRGQGVGGAFF.

V usage is TRBV5-1 and J usage is TRBJ2-5; 7 bases align to TRBD2. Looked up from germline, CDR1 is SGHRS and CDR2 is YFSETQ. J was trimmed by 5 bases and V by 4 bases; bases with no gene match: 8. The CDR3 sequence is 14 residues long. The CDR3 here is CASSQSTSFETQYF. The CDR3 nucleotides are TGCGCCAGCAGCCAATCGACTAGCTTTGAGACCCAGTACTTC.

The count of this clone is one. The chain links TRBV5-1 to TRBJ1-3; a weak D match, TRBD1 (5 bases). The CDR3 has 18 residues. Germline CDR1 is SGHRS and CDR2 is YFSETQ. The ends were cut back, 0 bases at V and 0 bases at J, with 16 bases in the middle. For the CDR3, the DNA is TGCGCCAGCAGCTTGGCTGCAAGACAGAGCCACTCTGGAAACACCATATATTTT. As protein: CASSLAARQSHSGNTIYF.

The chain is built from TRBV28 and TRBJ1-5; TRBD1 might be the D (5 bases). Germline loops: CDR1 MDHEN, CDR2 SYDVKM. This CDR3 is 15 amino acids long. V shed 5 bases and J shed 6 bases, with 17 bases lying between them. The CDR3 nucleotides read TGTGCCAGCAGTCCGTACCCATCGGGGGGTCAGCCCCAGCATTTT. It codes for CASSPYPSGGQPQHF.